Listed below are T cell receptor beta chains from one sample, sequenced in a study of T cell responses to AZD1222 COVID-19 vaccine. Libraries were prepared by immunoSEQ multiplex PCR; TCRdb keeps only in-frame clonotypes and omits some of them. The sample contains 99,000 or so clones, around 76% of which appear only once. Specimen: peripheral blood, collected on day 0 of AZD1222 vaccination. These receptors all stem from an adult in good health. Both conserved end residues are part of each CDR3.

j_gene	v_gene	CDR3aa
TRBJ2-7	TRBV27	CASTPVAGGSYEQYF
TRBJ1-1	TRBV6-5	CASSYSPTNTEAFF
TRBJ1-1	TRBV7-2	CASDPNTEAFF
TRBJ1-2	TRBV4-2	CASSLRDSGLGYTF
TRBJ2-1	TRBV4-1	CASSHRTSGADTDEQFF
TRBJ1-2	TRBV27	CASSLSGGRNGYTF
TRBJ1-5	TRBV30	CAWGGTDTNQPQHF
TRBJ2-2	TRBV19	CASSSSGGSNTGELFF
TRBJ1-2	TRBV12-5	CASGLKGIGYGYTF
TRBJ2-7	TRBV5-1	CASSPGQGHYEQYF
TRBJ2-2	TRBV5-1	CASTSANSGELFF
TRBJ2-7	TRBV7-9	CASSLASESYEQYF
TRBJ1-1	TRBV29-1	CSVEGQRNTEAFF
TRBJ2-6	TRBV30	CAPREGSGANVLTF
TRBJ1-3	TRBV25-1	CASRSGQSLLGNTIYF
TRBJ2-1	TRBV7-2	CASSLGGAGRYEQFF
TRBJ1-1	TRBV5-1	CASRQGAIEDEAFF
TRBJ2-7	TRBV5-1	CASSPRDGDYEQYF
TRBJ2-7	TRBV13	CASSLTGEAHEQYF
TRBJ1-5	TRBV4-2	CASSQVGRGNQPQHF
TRBJ2-5	TRBV4-1	CASSQERGSVRETQYF
TRBJ2-5	TRBV7-2	CASSGRGLAETQYF
TRBJ2-3	TRBV5-6	CASSTPGQGKAQYF
TRBJ1-2	TRBV7-2	CASSLQYGRGRLGYTF
TRBJ2-2	TRBV12-3/TRBV12-4	CASSLKGTGELFF